These 14 T cell receptor beta chains were sequenced from one sample in a study of T cell repertoires in cytomegalovirus infection. TCRdb re-derived calls from the reads in MiXCR, one entry per CDR3 protein. This sample has around 750,000 distinct CDR3 sequences; less than 35% occur once, and the top ten carry under 15%. Their specific antigens are unknown. Sequencing used cultured CD8+ T cells from PBMCs, obtained from culture after CMV antigen stimulation. The receptors were gathered from a human donor in good health (CMV status not recorded). Some clones in this sample may be carry-over from other donors' samples.

This clonotype was seen at least ten times. V usage is TRBV7-2 and J usage is TRBJ1-1; 7 bases map to TRBD1. Germline V gene data show CDR1 as SGHTA and CDR2 as FQGNSA. J gave up 5 bases and V 4 bases, and 10 bases lay outside the gene matches. The CDR3 loop spans 15 amino acids. DNA for the CDR3: TGTGCCAGCAGCTACAGGGGTGGGGTGGGAACTGAAGCTTTCTTT. Translation: CASSYRGGVGTEAFF.

The chain joins TRBV5-8 to TRBJ2-1; no reliable D call. Germline-derived CDR1 and CDR2 are SGHTS and YDEGEE. This CDR3 comprises 18 residues. Trimming left V 0 bases short and J 0 bases short, with 16 bases between. The CDR3 nucleotides are TGTGCCAGCAGCTTGGGGTCAGACCTACTGCTCTCCTACAATGAGCAGTTCTTC. Protein product: CASSLGSDLLLSYNEQFF.

A few counts support this clonotype. The chain employs TRBV7-9 and TRBJ1-4; D uncertain. There are 14 residues in the CDR3. Germline V lookup: CDR1 SEHNR, CDR2 FQNEAQ (reference sequence). V was pared by 6 bases and J by 7 bases, with 15 bases between. The CDR3 nucleotides read TGTGCCAGCAGTCCGGGCGGGTTTGGTGAAAAACTGTTTTTT. This sequence encodes CASSPGGFGEKLFF.

The CDR3 DNA reads as TGTGCCAGCAGCGCCCGAGGATCCGGACGGGAGACCCAGTACTTC. This translates into CASSARGSGRETQYF. The genes are TRBV7-8 and TRBJ2-5; D is unclear. The CDR3 extends over 15 amino acids. Trimming took off 5 bases at V and 5 bases at J, with 18 bases between the two ends. Per the germline V gene, CDR1 is SGHVS and CDR2 is FQNEAQ.

This clonotype appeared a few times. The chain employs TRBV12-3 or TRBV12-4 and TRBJ1-3; D unresolved. The CDR3 totals 14 residues. Trimming left V 2 bases short and J 3 bases short, with 8 bases between. The CDR3 here is CASSLQSFGNTIYF. The CDR3 bases are TGTGCCAGCAGTTTACAGTCGTTTGGAAACACCATATATTTT.

The CDR3 coding sequence is TGTGCCAGTAGTATTTACGACGTAGGGTATGGCTACACCTTC. Protein sequence: CASSIYDVGYGYTF. This chain links TRBV19 with TRBJ1-2; no reliable D call. This CDR3 spans 14 amino acids. V lost 3 bases and J lost 5, with 13 bases in between. Looked up from germline, CDR1 is LNHDA and CDR2 is SQIVND (reference sequence).

This clonotype was observed at least ten times. The chain combines TRBV6-2 or TRBV6-3 with TRBJ1-6; D not resolved. The CDR3 consists of 17 residues. Germline values: CDR1 MNHEY, CDR2 SVGEGT. V lost 2 bases to trimming and J lost 9 bases, with 20 bases between them. The CDR3 DNA reads TGTGCCAGCAGTTACCGCGGGGATGGACGGCGTGGTTCACCCCTCCACTTT. Residues: CASSYRGDGRRGSPLHF.

This clonotype was picked up many times. The chain is built from TRBV7-9 and TRBJ2-5; D is possibly TRBD2 (6 bases). V lost 7 bases to trimming and J lost 10 bases, with 19 bases between them. Germline V gene sequence: CDR1 SEHNR, CDR2 FQNEAQ (reference sequence). CDR3 length: 13 amino acids. The CDR3 nucleotides are TGTGCCAGCACCACGAGACTAGTCAGTATCCAGTACTTC. This translates into CASTTRLVSIQYF.

At least ten counts were recorded for this clonotype. This sequence joins TRBV6-2 or TRBV6-3 and TRBJ1-5; perhaps TRBD1 as D (5 bases). Germline CDR1 and CDR2: MNHEY and SVGEGT. The CDR3 is 16 amino acids. Trimming removed 5 bases at V and 0 bases at J, with 14 bases between. As DNA, the CDR3 is TGTGCCAGCAGTGCTCGGGACGGATATAGCAATCAGCCCCAGCATTTT. Encoded protein: CASSARDGYSNQPQHF.

There are a few counts of this clonotype. The chain has TRBV12-3 or TRBV12-4 and TRBJ2-3, with 8 bases matching TRBD2. J lost 2 bases, V lost 7 bases, and 5 bases had no gene match. There are 14 residues in the CDR3. The CDR3, as DNA: TGTGCCAGCAATATAGCGGGGTACACAGATACGCAGTATTTT. It specifies CASNIAGYTDTQYF.

This chain uses TRBV6-1 with TRBJ1-1, with D unclear. The CDR3 contains 15 residues. In germline, CDR1 is MNHNS, CDR2 SASEGT. V was clipped by 2 bases and J by 2 bases, with 12 bases between them. This CDR3 reads CASSENSGSNTEAFF. For the CDR3, the DNA is TGTGCCAGCAGTGAAAATTCTGGGAGTAACACTGAAGCTTTCTTT.

CDR3 sequence reads: CASRPAGTGGTGELFF. The CDR3, as DNA: TGTGCCAGCAGACCAGCCGGGACAGGAGGAACCGGGGAGCTGTTTTTT. The chain has TRBV13 and TRBJ2-2; 8 bases align to TRBD1. Germline-derived CDR1 and CDR2 are PRHDT and FYEKMQ (reference sequence). V dropped 6 bases and J dropped 5; count of bases not matched to a gene: 11. There are 16 residues in the CDR3.

The chain is built from TRBV6-5 and TRBJ2-2; maybe TRBD2 (7 bases). The CDR3 covers 15 residues. V was trimmed by 4 bases and J by 4 bases, leaving 13 bases between them. Per the germline V gene, CDR1 is MNHEY and CDR2 is SVGAGI. CDR3 DNA: TGTGCCAGCAGTTCAAGGGGGACTATCACCGGGGAGCTGTTTTTT. It is translated as CASSSRGTITGELFF.

V and J are TRBV6-1 and TRBJ2-7, with D hard to call. Trimming cost V 2 bases and J 0 bases, with 14 bases left between them. The CDR3 is made up of 16 amino acids. The V gene's germline CDR1 is MNHNS and CDR2 SASEGT. CDR3 in DNA: TGTGCCAGCAGTGAAAGGAGTAGGGCCCTCTCCTACGAGCAGTACGTC. As protein: CASSERSRALSYEQYV.